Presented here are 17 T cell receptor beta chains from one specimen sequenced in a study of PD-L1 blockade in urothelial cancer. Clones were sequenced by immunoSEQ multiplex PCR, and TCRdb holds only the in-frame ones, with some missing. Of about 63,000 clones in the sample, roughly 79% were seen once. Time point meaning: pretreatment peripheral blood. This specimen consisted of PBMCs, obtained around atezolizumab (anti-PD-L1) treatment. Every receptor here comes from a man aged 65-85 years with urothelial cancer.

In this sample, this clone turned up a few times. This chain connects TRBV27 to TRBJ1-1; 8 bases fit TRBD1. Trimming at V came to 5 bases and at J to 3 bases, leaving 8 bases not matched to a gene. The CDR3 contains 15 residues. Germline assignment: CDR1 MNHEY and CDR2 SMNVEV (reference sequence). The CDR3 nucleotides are TGTGCCAGCAGTACTCGACAGGGGTGGTACACTGAAGCTTTCTTT. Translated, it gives CASSTRQGWYTEAFF.

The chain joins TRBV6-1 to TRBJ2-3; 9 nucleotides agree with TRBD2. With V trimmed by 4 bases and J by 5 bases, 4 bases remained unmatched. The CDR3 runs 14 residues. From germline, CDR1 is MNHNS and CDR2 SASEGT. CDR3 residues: CASSGRTSVDTQYF. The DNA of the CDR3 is TGTGCCAGCAGTGGCAGGACTAGCGTAGATACGCAGTATTTT.

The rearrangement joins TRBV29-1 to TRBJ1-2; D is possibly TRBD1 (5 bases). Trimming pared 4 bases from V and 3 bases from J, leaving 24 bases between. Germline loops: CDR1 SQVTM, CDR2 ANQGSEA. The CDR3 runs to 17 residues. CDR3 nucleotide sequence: TGCAGCGTTGTAAGTTTCGGTTGGCAGGGTAACCACTATGGCTACACCTTC. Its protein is CSVVSFGWQGNHYGYTF.

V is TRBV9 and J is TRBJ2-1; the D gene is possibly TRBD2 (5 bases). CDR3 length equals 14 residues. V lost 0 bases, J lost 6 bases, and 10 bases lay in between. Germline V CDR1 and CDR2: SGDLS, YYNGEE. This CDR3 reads CASSVEDSVNEQFF. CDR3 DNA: TGTGCCAGCAGCGTAGAGGATAGCGTCAATGAGCAGTTCTTC.

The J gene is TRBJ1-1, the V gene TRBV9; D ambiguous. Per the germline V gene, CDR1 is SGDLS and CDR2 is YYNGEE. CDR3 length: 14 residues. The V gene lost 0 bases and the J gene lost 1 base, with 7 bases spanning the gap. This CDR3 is CASSVEATNTEAFF. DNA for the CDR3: TGTGCCAGCAGCGTAGAAGCCACGAACACTGAAGCTTTCTTT.

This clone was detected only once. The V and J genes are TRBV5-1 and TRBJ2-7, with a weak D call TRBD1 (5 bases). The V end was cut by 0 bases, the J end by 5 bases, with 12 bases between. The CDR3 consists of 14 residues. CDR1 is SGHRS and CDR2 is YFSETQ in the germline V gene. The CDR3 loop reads CASSLVGGHDEQYF. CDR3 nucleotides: TGCGCCAGCAGCTTGGTTGGTGGACACGACGAGCAGTACTTC.

The CDR3 nucleotides are TGTGCCAGCTCACCGGCGCGGATTATCACCGGGGAGCTGTTTTTT. Translated, it gives CASSPARIITGELFF. This chain joins TRBV18 and TRBJ2-2; D is unclear. The CDR3 length is 15 residues. Germline V lookup: CDR1 KGHSH, CDR2 LQKENI. Trimming removed 3 bases from V and 4 bases from J, with 12 bases in between.

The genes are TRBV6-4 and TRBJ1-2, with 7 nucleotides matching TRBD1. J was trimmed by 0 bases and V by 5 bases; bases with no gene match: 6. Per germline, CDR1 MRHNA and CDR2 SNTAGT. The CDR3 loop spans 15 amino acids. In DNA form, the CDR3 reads TGTGCCAGCAGTCCGGTAGGGACAGCTAACTATGGCTACACCTTC. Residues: CASSPVGTANYGYTF.

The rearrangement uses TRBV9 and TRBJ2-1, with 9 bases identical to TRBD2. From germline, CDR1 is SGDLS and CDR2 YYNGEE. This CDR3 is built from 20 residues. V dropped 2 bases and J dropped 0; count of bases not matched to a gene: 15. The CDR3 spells CASSVSGTSNANPSYNEQFF. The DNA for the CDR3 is TGTGCCAGCAGCGTTTCCGGGACTAGCAATGCTAATCCCTCCTACAATGAGCAGTTCTTC.

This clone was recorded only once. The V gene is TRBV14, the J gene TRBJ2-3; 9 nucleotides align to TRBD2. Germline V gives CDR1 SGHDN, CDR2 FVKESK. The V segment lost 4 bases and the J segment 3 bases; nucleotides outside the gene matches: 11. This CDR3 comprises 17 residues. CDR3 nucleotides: TGTGCCAGCAGCCCGACGCCCAGACTAGCGGAGACAGATACGCAGTATTTT. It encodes CASSPTPRLAETDTQYF.

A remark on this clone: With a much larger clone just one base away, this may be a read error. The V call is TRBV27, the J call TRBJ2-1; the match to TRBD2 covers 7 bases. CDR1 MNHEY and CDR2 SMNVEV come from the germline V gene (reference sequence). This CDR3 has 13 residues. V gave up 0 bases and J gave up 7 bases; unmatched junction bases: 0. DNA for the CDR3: TGTGCCAGCAGTTTATCGGGGGGGAATGAGCAGTTCTTC. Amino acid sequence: CASSLSGGNEQFF.

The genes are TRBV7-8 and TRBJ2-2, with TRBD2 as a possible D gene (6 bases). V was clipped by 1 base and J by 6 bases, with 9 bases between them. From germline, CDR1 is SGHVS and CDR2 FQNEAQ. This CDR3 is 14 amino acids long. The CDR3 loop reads CASSLGGGSGELFF. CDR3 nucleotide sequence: TGTGCCAGCAGCTTAGGTGGGGGGTCCGGGGAGCTGTTTTTT.

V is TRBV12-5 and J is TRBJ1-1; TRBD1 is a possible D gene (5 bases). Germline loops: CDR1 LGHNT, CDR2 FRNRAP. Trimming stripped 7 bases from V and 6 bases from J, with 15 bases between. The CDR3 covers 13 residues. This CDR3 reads CASVGVGGAEAFF. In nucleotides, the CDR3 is TGTGCTAGTGTGGGGGTTGGGGGGGCTGAAGCTTTCTTT.

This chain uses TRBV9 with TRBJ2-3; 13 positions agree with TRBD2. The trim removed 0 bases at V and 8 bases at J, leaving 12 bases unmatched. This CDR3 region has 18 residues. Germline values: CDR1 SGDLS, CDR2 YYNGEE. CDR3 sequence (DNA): TGTGCCAGCAGCGTAGCTACAAGGACTAGCGGGGGCCCAGCTACGCAGTATTTT. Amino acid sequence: CASSVATRTSGGPATQYF.

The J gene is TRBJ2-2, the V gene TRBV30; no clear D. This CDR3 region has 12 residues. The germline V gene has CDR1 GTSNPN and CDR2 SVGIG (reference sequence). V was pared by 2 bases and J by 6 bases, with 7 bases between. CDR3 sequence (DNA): TGTGCCTGGAGTTGGCAGGCCGGGGAGCTGTTTTTT. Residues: CAWSWQAGELFF. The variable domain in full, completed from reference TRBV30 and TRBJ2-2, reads SQTIHQWPATLVQPVGSPLSLECTVEGTSNPNLYWYRQAAGRGLQLLFYSVGIGQISSEVPQNLSASRPQDRQFILSSKKLLLSDSGFYLCAWSWQAGELFFGEGSRLTVL.

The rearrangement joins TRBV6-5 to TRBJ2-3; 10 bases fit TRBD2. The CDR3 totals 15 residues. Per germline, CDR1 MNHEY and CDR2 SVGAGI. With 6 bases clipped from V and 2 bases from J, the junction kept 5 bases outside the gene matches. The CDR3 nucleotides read TGTGCCAGCAGCCTGGGACTAGCGACCACAGATACGCAGTATTTT. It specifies CASSLGLATTDTQYF.

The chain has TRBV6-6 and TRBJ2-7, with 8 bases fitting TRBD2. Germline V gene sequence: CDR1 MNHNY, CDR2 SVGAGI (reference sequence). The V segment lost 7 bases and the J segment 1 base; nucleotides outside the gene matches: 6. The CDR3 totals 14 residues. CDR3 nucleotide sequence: TGTGCCAGCAATCAAGCGGGAGCATCCTACGAGCAGTACTTC. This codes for CASNQAGASYEQYF.